These 18 T cell receptor beta chains came from one sample sequenced in a study of T cell responses to AZD1222 COVID-19 vaccine. Sequenced by immunoSEQ multiplex PCR; TCRdb stores in-frame clones only, minus some. Of around 120,000 clones listed, roughly 90% are singletons. Sequenced material: peripheral blood, taken on day 0 of AZD1222 vaccination. The receptors were gathered from an adult in good health.

The gene calls are TRBV28 and TRBJ2-3; D may be TRBD2 (7 bases). Germline CDR1 and CDR2: MDHEN and SYDVKM. This CDR3 is built from 14 residues. V lost 5 bases and J 8 bases, leaving 17 bases between the germline ends. The CDR3 coding sequence is TGTGCCAGCAGTGAGGGGGGGGCCCCCGGTACGCAGTATTTT. Encoded protein: CASSEGGAPGTQYF.

In DNA, the CDR3 is TGTGCCAGCAGCCCGGACCAGGCGGGGGGACAAGAGACCCAGTACTTC. It translates to CASSPDQAGGQETQYF. This chain links TRBV5-4 with TRBJ2-5; TRBD2 agrees at 8 bases. In germline, CDR1 is SGHNT, CDR2 YYREEE (reference sequence). J gave up 2 bases and V 4 bases, and 10 bases lay outside the gene matches. The CDR3 spans 16 residues. The variable domain in full, completed from reference TRBV5-4 and TRBJ2-5, reads ETGVTQSPTHLIKTRGQQVTLRCSSQSGHNTVSWYQQALGQGPQFIFQYYREEENGRGNFPPRFSGLQFPNYSSELNVNALELDDSALYLCASSPDQAGGQETQYFGPGTRLLVL.

V usage is TRBV14 and J usage is TRBJ2-7; D remains ambiguous. The CDR3 runs 13 residues. From germline, CDR1 is SGHDN and CDR2 FVKESK. V lost 4 bases to trimming and J lost 3 bases, with 10 bases between them. Here the CDR3 reads CASSPRLNYEQYF. The CDR3 DNA reads TGTGCCAGCAGCCCCCGGTTGAACTACGAGCAGTACTTC. The full variable domain, with the rest looked up from reference TRBV14 and TRBJ2-7, is EAGVTQFPSHSVIEKGQTVTLRCDPISGHDNLYWYRRVMGKEIKFLLHFVKESKQDESGMPNNRFLAERTGGTYSTLKVQPAELEDSGVYFCASSPRLNYEQYFGPGTRLTVT.

The genes are TRBV2 and TRBJ1-6; 9 nucleotides align to TRBD1. Losses at the gene ends were 5 bases for V and 7 bases for J; bases not matched to a gene: 9. The germline V gene has CDR1 SNHLY and CDR2 FYNNEI. This CDR3 has 16 amino acids. The CDR3 bases are TGTGCCAGCAGTAAAAACCCCGGGACAGGGAATTCACCCCTCCACTTT. It is translated as CASSKNPGTGNSPLHF.

The chain links TRBV3-1 (or the pseudogene TRBV3-2) to TRBJ2-7; 9 bases align to TRBD2. Germline V gene data show CDR1 as LGHDT and CDR2 as YNNKEL (reference sequence). This CDR3 is 15 amino acids long. V trimming: 2 bases; J trimming: 2 bases; junction bases outside the gene matches: 4. The CDR3 DNA reads as TGTGCCAGCAGCCAACCGGGACTAGCTGCCTACGAGCAGTACTTC. It codes for CASSQPGLAAYEQYF.

This sequence joins TRBV10-3 and TRBJ2-5; 9 bases match TRBD2. Germline-derived CDR1 and CDR2 are ENHRY and SYGVKD. With V trimmed by 4 bases and J by 3 bases, 9 bases remained unmatched. This CDR3 is 16 amino acids long. The CDR3 DNA follows: TGTGCCATCAGTGCGGCGGGGGGGGCTCAGGAAGAGACCCAGTACTTC. This sequence encodes CAISAAGGAQEETQYF.

The chain is built from TRBV19 and TRBJ1-2; tentative D call: TRBD1 (6 bases). The V end was cut by 8 bases, the J end by 4 bases, with 17 bases between. CDR1 LNHDA and CDR2 SQIVND come from the germline V gene (reference sequence). This CDR3 contains 14 residues. The CDR3 reads CASQARGRIYGYTF. The CDR3 nucleotides are TGTGCCAGTCAAGCCAGGGGCCGCATCTATGGCTACACCTTC.

The V call is TRBV5-8, the J call TRBJ1-6, with no clear D. The length of the CDR3 is 17 residues. The germline V gene encodes CDR1 SGHTS and CDR2 YDEGEE. V was cut by 2 bases and J by 8 bases, with 20 bases left in between. The CDR3 sequence: CASSLGFSPRQYSPLHF. CDR3 DNA: TGTGCCAGCAGCTTAGGTTTTTCTCCGAGACAATATTCACCCCTCCACTTT.

The rearrangement uses TRBV10-3 and TRBJ1-1; no reliable D call. CDR3 length equals 14 residues. Trimming left V 5 bases short and J 6 bases short, with 16 bases between. Germline loops: CDR1 ENHRY, CDR2 SYGVKD. The CDR3 protein is CAISTLGWQPEAFF. CDR3 nucleotides: TGTGCCATCAGTACCCTTGGATGGCAGCCTGAAGCTTTCTTT.

In regard to this clone: Sequence at one end of the junction differs from germline and may be a read error. The gene calls are TRBV7-7 and TRBJ2-5, with TRBD2 matching over 7 bases. CDR1 is SSHAT, CDR2 FNYEAQ, per germline (reference sequence). The CDR3 spans 14 residues. The CDR3 loop is CASSLGSGAETQYF. CDR3 nucleotides: TGTGCTAGCAGCCTAGGGAGCGGGGCGGAGACCCAGTACTTC. Drawing the rest from reference TRBV7-7 and TRBJ2-5, the complete variable domain is GAGVSQSPRYKVTKRGQDVTLRCDPISSHATLYWYQQALGQGPEFLTYFNYEAQPDKSGLPSDRFSAERPEGSISTLTIQRTEQRDSAMYRCASSLGSGAETQYFGPGTRLLVL.

The chain combines TRBV4-1 with TRBJ2-3; the D gene could be TRBD1 or TRBD2 (6 bases each). V shed 1 base and J shed 5 bases, with 16 bases lying between them. The germline V gene encodes CDR1 MGHRA and CDR2 YSYEKL. The CDR3 consists of 16 residues. CDR3 sequence: CASSQVGAGYRDTQYF. The DNA for the CDR3 is TGCGCCAGCAGCCAAGTGGGGGCGGGGTATAGAGATACGCAGTATTTT.

The chain joins TRBV5-1 to TRBJ1-5; a weak D match, TRBD1 (5 bases). The CDR3 extends over 16 amino acids. V dropped 7 bases and J dropped 8 bases, with 25 bases sitting between them. Per germline, CDR1 SGHRS and CDR2 YFSETQ. The CDR3 spells CASDPPGKRKRKPQHF. In nucleotides, the CDR3 is TGCGCCAGCGACCCTCCAGGGAAAAGAAAAAGGAAGCCCCAGCATTTT.

The gene calls are TRBV7-2 and TRBJ1-5, with D hard to call. The CDR3 spans 13 residues. Germline V gives CDR1 SGHTA, CDR2 FQGNSA. V lost 5 bases, J lost 6 bases, and 11 bases lay in between. The CDR3 DNA reads as TGTGCCAGCAGCCGGGAGAGGAGTCAGCCCCAGCATTTT. Protein: CASSRERSQPQHF.

Of note for this clone: One end of the junction is discordant with germline, which a read error may explain. The chain has TRBV7-7 and TRBJ2-5; D may be TRBD1 (5 bases). Germline V gives CDR1 SSHAT, CDR2 FNYEAQ (reference sequence). The CDR3 is 13 residues long. CDR3 sequence: CASSNGHQETQYF. The DNA of the CDR3 is TGTGCTAGCAGCAACGGACACCAGGAGACCCAGTACTTC.

The chain is built from TRBV12-5 and TRBJ2-3, with D unclear. Trimming removed 11 bases from V and 5 bases from J, with 11 bases in between. CDR1 is LGHNT and CDR2 is FRNRAP in the germline V gene. The CDR3 runs to 11 residues. The CDR3 loop reads CASSKRDTQYF. The CDR3 nucleotides read TGTGCTTCCTCCAAGAGAGATACGCAGTATTTT.

The chain combines TRBV5-1 with TRBJ2-3, with 12 bases lining up with TRBD2. The CDR3 runs to 19 residues. With V trimmed by 0 bases and J by 0 bases, 8 bases remained unmatched. Germline CDR1 is SGHRS and CDR2 is YFSETQ. CDR3 loop: CASSLVGLAGSFSTDTQYF. The CDR3 region has the DNA TGCGCCAGCAGCTTGGTTGGACTAGCGGGGAGTTTTAGCACAGATACGCAGTATTTT. The variable domain in full, with the rest retrieved from reference TRBV5-1 and TRBJ2-3, is KAGVTQTPRYLIKTRGQQVTLSCSPISGHRSVSWYQQTPGQGLQFLFEYFSETQRNKGNFPGRFSGRQFSNSRSEMNVSTLELGDSALYLCASSLVGLAGSFSTDTQYFGPGTRLTVL.

CDR3 in amino acids: CSASGSGSHNEQFF. Here the CDR3 DNA reads TGCAGTGCTAGTGGTAGCGGCTCTCACAATGAGCAGTTCTTC. The chain recombines TRBV20-1 with TRBJ2-1, with D possibly TRBD2 on 6 matching bases. The CDR3 is 14 amino acids. With 3 bases removed from V and 5 bases from J, the gap between germline ends came to 14 bases. The germline V gene encodes CDR1 DFQATT and CDR2 SNEGSKA (reference sequence).

In DNA form, the CDR3 reads TGTGCCAGCAGCTTCGGACTAGCGGTATACAATGAGCAGTTCTTC. As protein: CASSFGLAVYNEQFF. The rearrangement joins TRBV7-3 to TRBJ2-1; 10 nucleotides agree with TRBD2. Germline-derived CDR1 and CDR2 are SGHTA and FQGTGA. The CDR3 totals 15 residues. The V and J ends lost 3 bases and 4 bases, in that order; junction bases with no gene match: 3.